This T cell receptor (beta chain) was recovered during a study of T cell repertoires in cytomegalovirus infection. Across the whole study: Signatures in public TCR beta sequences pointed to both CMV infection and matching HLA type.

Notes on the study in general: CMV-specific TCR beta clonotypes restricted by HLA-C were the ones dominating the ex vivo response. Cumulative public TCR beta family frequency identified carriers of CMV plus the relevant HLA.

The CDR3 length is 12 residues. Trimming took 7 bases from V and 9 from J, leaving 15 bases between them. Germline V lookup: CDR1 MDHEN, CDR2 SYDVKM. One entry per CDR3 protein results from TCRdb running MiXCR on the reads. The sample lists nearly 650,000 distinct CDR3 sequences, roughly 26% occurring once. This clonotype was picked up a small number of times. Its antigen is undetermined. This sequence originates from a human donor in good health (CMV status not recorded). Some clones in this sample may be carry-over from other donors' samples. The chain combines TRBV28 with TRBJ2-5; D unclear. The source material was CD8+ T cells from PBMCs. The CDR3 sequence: CASKGYLGSQYF. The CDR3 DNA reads TGTGCCAGCAAAGGCTACCTAGGGTCCCAGTACTTC.